These 8 T cell receptor beta chains were all obtained from the same sample, sequenced in a study of shared clonotypes between healthy human individuals. Naive CD8 cells, CD45RO-negative and positively selected for CCR7, excluded terminally differentiated effector memory CD45RA+ cells. The method was immunoSEQ multiplex PCR; TCRdb's version includes in-frame clones alone and lacks a portion of them. The table shows hundreds of thousands of clones, with 80% to 95% occurring only once. What was sequenced was naive CD8+ T cells sorted from blood. These receptors were collected from a young man in good health.

The chain has TRBV10-3 and TRBJ2-7; TRBD1 or TRBD2 may be the D gene (5 bases each). Germline-derived CDR1 and CDR2 are ENHRY and SYGVKD. The CDR3 totals 13 residues. Trimming pared 7 bases from V and 4 bases from J, leaving 14 bases between. The CDR3 nucleotides read TGTGCCATCATGAGGGGTGGCCCTTACGAGCAGTACTTC. Translated: CAIMRGGPYEQYF.

This chain's CDR3 is CATRREENTGELFF. The CDR3 DNA follows: TGTGCTACACGGCGGGAGGAGAACACCGGGGAGCTGTTTTTT. The chain carries TRBV7-9 and TRBJ2-2; TRBD2 aligns across 8 bases. CDR1 and CDR2 from the germline V gene are SEHNR and FQNEAQ (reference sequence). The CDR3 contains 14 residues. The full variable domain, with the rest looked up from reference TRBV7-9 and TRBJ2-2, is DTGVSQNPRHKITKRGQNVTFRCDPISEHNRLYWYRQTLGQGPEFLTYFQNEAQLEKSRLLSDRFSAERPKGSFSTLEIQRTEQGDSAMYLCATRREENTGELFFGEGSRLTVL.

V is TRBV7-2 and J is TRBJ1-4; maybe TRBD1 (6 bases). Trimming pared 5 bases from V and 8 bases from J, leaving 12 bases between. This CDR3 is built from 13 residues. Germline V gene lookup returns CDR1 SGHTA and CDR2 FQGNSA. In DNA form, the CDR3 reads TGTGCCAGCAGCCGTAATCAGGGGGAAAAACTGTTTTTT. It yields the protein CASSRNQGEKLFF.

This clone showed up just once. The chain has TRBV7-6 and TRBJ2-1, with 15 bases fitting TRBD2. With V trimmed by 5 bases and J by 10 bases, 18 bases remained unmatched. The CDR3 loop spans 19 amino acids. Germline assignment: CDR1 SGHVS and CDR2 FNYEAQ. CDR3 sequence: CASSPRTSGRAYGPGEQFF. The CDR3 bases are TGTGCCAGCAGCCCGCGGACTAGCGGGAGGGCCTACGGGCCGGGAGAGCAGTTCTTC.

The chain carries TRBV5-3 and TRBJ1-1, with D unclear. TRBV5-3 is noted as an ORF with a role that remains uncertain. There are 14 residues in the CDR3. V lost 0 bases to trimming and J lost 1 base, with 7 bases between them. The chain's CDR3 is CARSLEEENTEAFF. The CDR3 DNA sequence: TGTGCCAGAAGCTTGGAGGAGGAGAACACTGAAGCTTTCTTT.

As DNA, the CDR3 is TGTGCCAGTAGTCTCCACTTGACAGAGCAGTTCTTC. This translates into CASSLHLTEQFF. V is TRBV19 and J is TRBJ2-1; D is undetermined. The CDR3 totals 12 residues. Looked up from germline, CDR1 is LNHDA and CDR2 is SQIVND (reference sequence). Trimming cost V 5 bases and J 10 bases, with 12 bases left between them.

The chain combines TRBV4-1 with TRBJ2-2; D tentatively reads TRBD1 or TRBD2 (5 bases each). Trimming removed 0 bases at V and 5 bases at J, with 13 bases between. The CDR3 is made up of 16 amino acids. Germline-derived CDR1 and CDR2 are MGHRA and YSYEKL. CDR3 in amino acids: CASSQDLGERTGELFF. The CDR3 DNA reads TGCGCCAGCAGCCAAGATCTAGGGGAGAGGACCGGGGAGCTGTTTTTT.

J is TRBJ2-2 and V is TRBV11-2; TRBD1 matches 7 bases. Germline V gene sequence: CDR1 SGHAT, CDR2 FQNNGV. V trimming: 4 bases; J trimming: 6 bases; junction bases outside the gene matches: 11. CDR3 length equals 16 residues. Here the CDR3 DNA reads TGTGCCAGCAGCTCGGAAGGGGGCGTAAGCCCCGGGGAGCTGTTTTTT. This encodes CASSSEGGVSPGELFF.